The present TCR beta chain was sequenced within a study of post-analysis software for immune sequencing data. Overall study findings and caveats: Included in a set of about 5 TRBV segments more frequent in patients than controls were TRBV5-6, TRBV5-1 and TRBV20-1.

There are 15 residues in the CDR3. CDR1 is LGHDT, CDR2 YNNKEL, per germline (reference sequence). The junction had 9 bases not matched to a gene; V was cut back by 10 bases and J by 5 bases. Note on this clonotype: Its antigen is undetermined.

Prepared TCR beta cDNA libraries contained unique molecular identifiers. TCRdb re-called the PCR reads through MiXCR, storing one row per CDR3 protein. The data show roughly 400,000 distinct CDR3 sequences, roughly 40% seen once. The chain joins TRBV3-1 to TRBJ2-5, with 14 bases identical to TRBD2. This clonotype was sampled from a girl aged 2 to 9 with multiple sclerosis. Sequencing input: blood. The CDR3 loop is CATSWGTSGSETQYF. In DNA, the CDR3 is TGTGCCACCTCGTGGGGGACTAGCGGGAGTGAGACCCAGTACTTC.